The clone carrying this T cell receptor (beta chain) came up a few times. Data came from immunoSEQ multiplex PCR; TCRdb stores just in-frame clones and leaves some out. The sample has about 220,000 clones, 83% seen once. Within 2 weeks before study entry, exposed participants met a COVID-19 case. This specimen comes from a study of blood T cell repertoires in COVID-19. On the study more broadly: PBMCs, B-cell-depleted T cells, or T cells provided the cDNA or gDNA that made up the material.

This CDR3 is 16 amino acids long. The germline CDR1 and CDR2 sequences are SGHTA and FQGNSA. J lost 4 bases, V lost 5 bases, and 14 bases had no gene match. V gene TRBV7-2 combines with J gene TRBJ2-7; TRBD2 aligns across 7 bases. The source material was PBMCs or T cells enriched from blood (not recorded which). The TCR sequence derives from a woman aged 45-59 years who had been exposed to COVID-19. The CDR3 sequence: CASSPLPSGVAYEQYF. The DNA for the CDR3 is TGTGCCAGCAGCCCCCTCCCGAGCGGGGTCGCATACGAGCAGTACTTC.